The entry that follows covers one TCR beta chain sequence. The data stem from a study of T cell changes during pregnancy in multiple sclerosis. Germline V CDR1 and CDR2: SEHNR, FQNEAQ (reference sequence). CDR3 length: 15 amino acids. V trimming: 3 bases; J trimming: 9 bases; junction bases outside the gene matches: 13. Produced via immunoSEQ multiplex PCR; TCRdb's table is partial and in-frame only. Among some 60,000 clones listed, 93% were seen once. This sequence originates from a female donor with multiple sclerosis, enrolled in a pregnancy study. The chain is built from TRBV7-9 and TRBJ2-5; 7 nucleotides agree with TRBD1. This sample comprised peripheral blood, obtained after pregnancy. The CDR3 reads CASSFTRQGLGAQYF. CDR3 nucleotide sequence: TGTGCCAGCAGCTTCACTCGACAGGGCCTTGGGGCCCAGTACTTC.